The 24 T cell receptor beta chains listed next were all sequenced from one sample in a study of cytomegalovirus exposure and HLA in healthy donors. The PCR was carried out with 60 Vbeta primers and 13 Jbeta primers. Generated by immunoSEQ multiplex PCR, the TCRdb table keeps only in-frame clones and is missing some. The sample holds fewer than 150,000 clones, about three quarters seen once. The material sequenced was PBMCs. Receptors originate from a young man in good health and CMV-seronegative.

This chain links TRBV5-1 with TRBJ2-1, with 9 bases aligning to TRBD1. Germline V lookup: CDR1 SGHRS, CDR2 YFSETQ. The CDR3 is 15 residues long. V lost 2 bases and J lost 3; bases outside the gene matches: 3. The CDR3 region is CASSFGGQGYNEQFF. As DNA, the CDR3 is TGCGCCAGCAGCTTTGGGGGACAGGGCTACAATGAGCAGTTCTTC.

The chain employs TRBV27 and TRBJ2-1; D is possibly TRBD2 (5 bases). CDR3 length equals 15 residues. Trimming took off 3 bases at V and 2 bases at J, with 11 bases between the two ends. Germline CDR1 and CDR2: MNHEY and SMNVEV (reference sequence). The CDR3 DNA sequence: TGTGCCAGCAGTTTGGGTGGGAGTACCTACAATGAGCAGTTCTTC. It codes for CASSLGGSTYNEQFF.

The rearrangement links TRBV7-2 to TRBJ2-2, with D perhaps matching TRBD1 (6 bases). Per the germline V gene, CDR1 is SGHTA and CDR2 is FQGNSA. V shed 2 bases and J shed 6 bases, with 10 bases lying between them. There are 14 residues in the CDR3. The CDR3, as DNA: TGTGCCAGCAGCTTATTACAGGGTGCCGGGGAGCTGTTTTTT. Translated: CASSLLQGAGELFF.

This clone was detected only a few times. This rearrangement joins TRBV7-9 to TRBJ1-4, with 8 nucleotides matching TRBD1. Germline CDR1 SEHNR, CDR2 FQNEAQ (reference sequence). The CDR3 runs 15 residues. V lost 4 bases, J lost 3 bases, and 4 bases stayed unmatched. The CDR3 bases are TGTGCCAGCAGCTCACAGGGGGGCCCTAATGAAAAACTGTTTTTT. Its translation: CASSSQGGPNEKLFF.

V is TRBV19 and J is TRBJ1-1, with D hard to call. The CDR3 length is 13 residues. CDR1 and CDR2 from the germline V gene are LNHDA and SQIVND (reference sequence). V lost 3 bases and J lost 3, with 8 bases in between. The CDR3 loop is CASSIAGDTEAFF. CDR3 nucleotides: TGTGCCAGTAGTATTGCCGGGGACACTGAAGCTTTCTTT.

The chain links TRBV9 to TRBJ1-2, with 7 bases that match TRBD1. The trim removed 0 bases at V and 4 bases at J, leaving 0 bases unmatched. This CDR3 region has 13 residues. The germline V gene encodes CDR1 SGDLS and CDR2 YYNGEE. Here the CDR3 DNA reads TGTGCCAGCAGCGTAGGGGACAGCTATGGCTACACCTTC. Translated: CASSVGDSYGYTF. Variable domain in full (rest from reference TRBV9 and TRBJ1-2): DSGVTQTPKHLITATGQRVTLRCSPRSGDLSVYWYQQSLDQGLQFLIQYYNGEERAKGNILERFSAQQFPDLHSELNLSSLELGDSALYFCASSVGDSYGYTFGSGTRLTVV.

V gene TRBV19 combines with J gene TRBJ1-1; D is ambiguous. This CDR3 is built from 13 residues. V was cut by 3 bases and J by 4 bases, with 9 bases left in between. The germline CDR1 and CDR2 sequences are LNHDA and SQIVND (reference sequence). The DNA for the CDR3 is TGTGCCAGTAGTATCGCCCACGGCACTGAAGCTTTCTTT. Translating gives CASSIAHGTEAFF. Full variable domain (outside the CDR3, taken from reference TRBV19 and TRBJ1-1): DGGITQSPKYLFRKEGQNVTLSCEQNLNHDAMYWYRQDPGQGLRLIYYSQIVNDFQKGDIAEGYSVSREKKESFPLTVTSAQKNPTAFYLCASSIAHGTEAFFGQGTRLTVV.

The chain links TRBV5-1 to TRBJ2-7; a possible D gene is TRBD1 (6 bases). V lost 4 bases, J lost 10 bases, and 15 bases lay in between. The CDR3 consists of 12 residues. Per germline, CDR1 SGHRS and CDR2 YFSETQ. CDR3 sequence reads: CASSTGTQNQYF. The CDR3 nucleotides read TGCGCCAGCAGCACCGGGACACAGAACCAGTACTTC.

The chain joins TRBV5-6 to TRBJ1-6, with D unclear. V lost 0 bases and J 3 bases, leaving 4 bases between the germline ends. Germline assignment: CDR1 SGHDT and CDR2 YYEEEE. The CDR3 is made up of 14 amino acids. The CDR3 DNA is TGTGCCAGCAGCTTGGTCGGCTATAATTCACCCCTCCACTTT. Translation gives CASSLVGYNSPLHF.

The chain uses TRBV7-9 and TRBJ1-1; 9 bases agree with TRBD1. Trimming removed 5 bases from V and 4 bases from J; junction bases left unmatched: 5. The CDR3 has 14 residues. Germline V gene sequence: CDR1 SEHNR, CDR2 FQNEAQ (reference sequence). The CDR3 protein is CASSLGQGITEAFF. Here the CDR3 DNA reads TGTGCCAGCAGCCTCGGACAGGGGATCACTGAAGCTTTCTTT.

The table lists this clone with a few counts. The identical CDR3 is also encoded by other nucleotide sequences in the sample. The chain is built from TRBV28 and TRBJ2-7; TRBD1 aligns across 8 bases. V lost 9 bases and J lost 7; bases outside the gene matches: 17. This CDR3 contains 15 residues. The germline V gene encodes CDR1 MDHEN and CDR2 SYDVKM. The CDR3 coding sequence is TGTGCCAGTTATGACTTCGGGCAGGGGGCGGGTGAGCAGTACTTC. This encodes CASYDFGQGAGEQYF. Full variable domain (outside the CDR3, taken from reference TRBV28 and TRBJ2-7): DVKVTQSSRYLVKRTGEKVFLECVQDMDHENMFWYRQDPGLGLRLIYFSYDVKMKEKGDIPEGYSVSREKKERFSLILESASTNQTSMYLCASYDFGQGAGEQYFGPGTRLTVT.

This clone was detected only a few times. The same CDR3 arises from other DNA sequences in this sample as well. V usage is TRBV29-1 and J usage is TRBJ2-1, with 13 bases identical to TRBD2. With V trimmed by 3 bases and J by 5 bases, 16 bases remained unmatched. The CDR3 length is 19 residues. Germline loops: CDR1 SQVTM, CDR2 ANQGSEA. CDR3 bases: TGCAGCGTTGACGAGCCGGGACTAGCGGGATTGGGCGCTGACAATGAGCAGTTCTTC. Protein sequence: CSVDEPGLAGLGADNEQFF.

CDR3 in amino acids: CASSPQGFASTDTQYF. CDR3 DNA sequence: TGTGCCAGCAGCCCGCAGGGATTCGCTAGCACAGATACGCAGTATTTT. The rearrangement links TRBV7-9 to TRBJ2-3, with D maybe TRBD1 (5 bases). The CDR3 extends over 16 amino acids. V was trimmed by 5 bases and J by 0 bases, leaving 15 bases between them. Germline lookup yields CDR1 SEHNR and CDR2 FQNEAQ (reference sequence). Using reference TRBV7-9 and TRBJ2-3 for the parts outside the CDR3, the full variable domain is DTGVSQNPRHKITKRGQNVTFRCDPISEHNRLYWYRQTLGQGPEFLTYFQNEAQLEKSRLLSDRFSAERPKGSFSTLEIQRTEQGDSAMYLCASSPQGFASTDTQYFGPGTRLTVL.

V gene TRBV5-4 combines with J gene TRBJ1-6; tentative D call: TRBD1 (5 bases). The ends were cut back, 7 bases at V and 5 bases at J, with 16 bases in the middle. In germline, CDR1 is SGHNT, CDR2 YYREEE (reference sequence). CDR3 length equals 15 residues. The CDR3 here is CASQEWGRNNSPLHF. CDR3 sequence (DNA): TGTGCCAGCCAGGAATGGGGCAGGAATAATTCACCCCTCCACTTT. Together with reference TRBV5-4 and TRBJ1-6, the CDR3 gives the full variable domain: ETGVTQSPTHLIKTRGQQVTLRCSSQSGHNTVSWYQQALGQGPQFIFQYYREEENGRGNFPPRFSGLQFPNYSSELNVNALELDDSALYLCASQEWGRNNSPLHFGNGTRLTVT.

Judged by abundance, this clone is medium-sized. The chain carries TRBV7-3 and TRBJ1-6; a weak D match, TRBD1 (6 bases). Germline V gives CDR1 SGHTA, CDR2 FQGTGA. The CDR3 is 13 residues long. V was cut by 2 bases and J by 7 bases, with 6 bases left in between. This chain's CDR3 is CASSLQGNSPLHF. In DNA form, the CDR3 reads TGTGCCAGCAGCTTACAGGGGAATTCACCCCTCCACTTT.

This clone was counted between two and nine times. CDR3 sequence: CSVQLSVQETQYF. The CDR3 DNA reads as TGCAGCGTTCAGCTTAGCGTCCAAGAGACCCAGTACTTC. The chain uses TRBV29-1 and TRBJ2-5, with D perhaps matching TRBD2 (5 bases). The CDR3 spans 13 residues. V lost 5 bases and J lost 1, with 11 bases in between. CDR1 is SQVTM and CDR2 is ANQGSEA in the germline V gene.

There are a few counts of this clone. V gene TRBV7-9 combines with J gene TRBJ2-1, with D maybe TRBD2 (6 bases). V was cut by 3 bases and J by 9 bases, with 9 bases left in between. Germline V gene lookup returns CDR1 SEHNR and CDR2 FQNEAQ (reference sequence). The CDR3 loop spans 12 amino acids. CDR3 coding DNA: TGTGCCAGCAGCTTGTTGGGGGGTGAGCAGTTCTTC. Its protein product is CASSLLGGEQFF.

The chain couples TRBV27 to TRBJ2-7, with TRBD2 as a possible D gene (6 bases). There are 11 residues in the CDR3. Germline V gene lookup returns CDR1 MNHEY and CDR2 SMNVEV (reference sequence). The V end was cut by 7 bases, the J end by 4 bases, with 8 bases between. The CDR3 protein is CASTAGYEQYF. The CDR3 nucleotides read TGTGCCAGCACCGCGGGATACGAGCAGTACTTC.

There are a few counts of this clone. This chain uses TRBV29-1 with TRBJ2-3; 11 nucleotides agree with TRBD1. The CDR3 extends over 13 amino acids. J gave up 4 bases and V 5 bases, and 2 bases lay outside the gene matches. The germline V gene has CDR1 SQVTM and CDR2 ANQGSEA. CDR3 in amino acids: CSVPGQGADTQYF. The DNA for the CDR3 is TGCAGCGTTCCGGGACAGGGGGCAGATACGCAGTATTTT.

The CDR3 DNA reads TGTGCCAGCAGTGCAGAACAGGGTTTTAATGAAAAACTGTTTTTT. Its translation: CASSAEQGFNEKLFF. The V and J genes are TRBV6-1 and TRBJ1-4; possibly TRBD1 for D (6 bases). This CDR3 spans 15 amino acids. With 4 bases removed from V and 4 bases from J, the gap between germline ends came to 13 bases. CDR1 and CDR2 from the germline V gene are MNHNS and SASEGT.

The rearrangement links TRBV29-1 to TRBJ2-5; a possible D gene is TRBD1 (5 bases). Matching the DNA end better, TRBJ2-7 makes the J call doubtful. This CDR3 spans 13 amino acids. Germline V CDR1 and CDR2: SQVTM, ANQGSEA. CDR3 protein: CSVESRADYEQYF. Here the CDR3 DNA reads TGCAGCGTTGAAAGCAGGGCGGATTACGAGCAGTACTTC.

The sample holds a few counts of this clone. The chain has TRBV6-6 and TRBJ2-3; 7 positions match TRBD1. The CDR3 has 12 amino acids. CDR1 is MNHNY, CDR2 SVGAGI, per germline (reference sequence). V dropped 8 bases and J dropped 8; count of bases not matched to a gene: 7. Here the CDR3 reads CASRGGRGTQYF. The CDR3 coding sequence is TGTGCCAGCCGAGGGGGCCGCGGTACGCAGTATTTT.

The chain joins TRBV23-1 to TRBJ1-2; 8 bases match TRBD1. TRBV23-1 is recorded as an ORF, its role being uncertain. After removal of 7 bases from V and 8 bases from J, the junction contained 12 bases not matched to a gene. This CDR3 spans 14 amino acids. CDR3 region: CASIVGQGALGYTF. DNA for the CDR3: TGCGCCAGCATTGTTGGACAGGGCGCCCTAGGCTACACCTTC.

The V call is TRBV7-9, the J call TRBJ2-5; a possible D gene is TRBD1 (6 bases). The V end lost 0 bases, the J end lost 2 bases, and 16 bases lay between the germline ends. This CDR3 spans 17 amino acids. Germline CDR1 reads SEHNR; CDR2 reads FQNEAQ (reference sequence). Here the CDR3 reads CASSLALGAVLQETQYF. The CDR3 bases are TGTGCCAGCAGCTTAGCGCTGGGGGCAGTTTTACAAGAGACCCAGTACTTC.